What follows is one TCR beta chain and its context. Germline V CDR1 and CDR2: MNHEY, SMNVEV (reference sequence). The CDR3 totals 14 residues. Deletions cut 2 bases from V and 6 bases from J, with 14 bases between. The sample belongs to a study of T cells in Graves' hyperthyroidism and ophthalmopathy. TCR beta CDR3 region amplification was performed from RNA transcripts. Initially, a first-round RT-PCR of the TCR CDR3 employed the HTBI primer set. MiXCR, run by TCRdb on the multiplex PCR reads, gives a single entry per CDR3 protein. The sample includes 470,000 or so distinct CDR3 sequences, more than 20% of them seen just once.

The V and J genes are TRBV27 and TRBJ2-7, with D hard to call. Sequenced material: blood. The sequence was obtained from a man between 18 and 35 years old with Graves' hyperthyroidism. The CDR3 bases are TGTGCCAGCAGTTTAGATGGACCCTGGGGCGAGCAGTACTTC. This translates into CASSLDGPWGEQYF.